This TCR beta chain was profiled in a study of blood T cell repertoires in COVID-19. Study as a whole: PBMCs, B-cell-depleted T cells, or T cells provided the cDNA or gDNA that made up the material.

The CDR3 runs 19 residues. V dropped 6 bases and J dropped 0; count of bases not matched to a gene: 12. The germline V gene has CDR1 MNHEY and CDR2 SMNVEV (reference sequence). Original data processing: Nucleated cell number was recorded as an estimate derived from reference gene primer amplification. Only in-frame clones appear in the TCRdb table, and some are missing; sequencing was by immunoSEQ multiplex PCR. V, J and clone size are those of that table, while D and trimming were read from the DNA. This repertoire shows about 300,000 clones, around 92% found once; its top ten account for about 2%. Sequenced sample: peripheral blood. This receptor was taken from a young woman with COVID-19, enrolled during active disease. The V and J genes are TRBV27 and TRBJ2-3; 13 bases align to TRBD2. The CDR3 loop reads CASRYKGLAGSTSTDTQYF. The CDR3, as DNA: TGTGCCAGCAGGTACAAGGGACTAGCGGGGTCCACTAGCACAGATACGCAGTATTTT.